The 28 T cell receptor beta chains below all came from one sample that was sequenced in a study of tumor and adjacent non-tumor tissue in lung cancer. The template was RNA from unsorted bulk tissue. Three rounds of nested PCR, following a modified ARM-PCR protocol, produced the TCRbeta library. TCRdb recomputed calls from the multiplex PCR reads with MiXCR, one row per CDR3 protein. In the table there are more than 75,000 distinct CDR3 sequences, 75% to 90% of which are singletons. The sample consisted of lung tumor tissue. These receptor sequences come from a woman in her forties or fifties with non-small cell lung cancer.

This clonotype occurred a few times. With a much larger clone just one base away, this may be a read error. The chain links TRBV4-1 to TRBJ1-2, with 7 bases lining up with TRBD1. This CDR3 spans 17 amino acids. Germline lookup yields CDR1 MGHRA and CDR2 YSYEKL. The chain's CDR3 is CASSQQPLTGPHYDYTF. The DNA of the CDR3 is TGCGCCAGCAGCCAACAACCCCTGACAGGGCCTCACTATGACTACACCTTC.

This clonotype was counted a single time. The conserved phenylalanine or tryptophan is not found at the CDR3 terminus, so this likely reflects a read error. This rearrangement joins TRBV10-3 to TRBJ2-7; TRBD1 agrees at 9 bases. The CDR3 covers 15 residues. CDR1 and CDR2 (germline): ENHRY, SYGVKD. In nucleotides, the CDR3 is TGTGCCATCAGTCCCGGGACAGGGAACTCCTACAAGCAGTACTAC. Protein: CAISPGTGNSYKQYY.

J is TRBJ2-1 and V is TRBV4-1; D possibly corresponds to TRBD2 (5 bases). Germline V gene data show CDR1 as MGHRA and CDR2 as YSYEKL. Trimming stripped 9 bases from V and 11 bases from J, with 26 bases between. This CDR3 is built from 15 residues. This CDR3 reads CARSAASAGIDKQFF. Written as DNA, the CDR3 is TGCGCCAGAAGCGCAGCGAGCGCCGGGATTGATAAGCAGTTCTTC.

V usage is TRBV10-2 and J usage is TRBJ2-7; no reliable D call. The CDR3 consists of 15 residues. V was cut by 8 bases and J by 2 bases, with 19 bases left in between. From germline, CDR1 is WSHSY and CDR2 SAAADI. Here the CDR3 DNA reads TGCGCCAGCGTGAGGATAGGACCTAAGACCTACGAGCAGTACTTC. This encodes CASVRIGPKTYEQYF.

The chain is built from TRBV29-1 and TRBJ2-2; tentative D call: TRBD2 (6 bases). This CDR3 is built from 15 residues. CDR1 is SQVTM and CDR2 is ANQGSEA in the germline V gene. V was clipped by 8 bases and J by 1 base, with 17 bases between them. The CDR3 region is CSPVCGKWNTGELFF. The DNA of the CDR3 is TGCAGCCCCGTATGCGGGAAGTGGAACACCGGGGAGCTGTTTTTT.

In the case of this clonotype: The conserved closing phenylalanine or tryptophan is absent in this CDR3, likely reflecting a read error. The DNA is left out, because the CDR3 cannot be placed on it with certainty; the CDR3 is given as TCRdb lists it. The rearrangement links TRBV11-2 to TRBJ1-2. 12 amino acids form the CDR3, both terminal residues included. CDR1 SGHAT and CDR2 FQNNGV come from the germline V gene. The CDR3 loop reads CASSFTVYGYTS.

As regards this clonotype: Without the conserved terminal phenylalanine or tryptophan, this CDR3 likely stems from a read error. The chain joins TRBV20-1 to TRBJ1-5; 9 bases agree with TRBD1. Trimming at V came to 6 bases and at J to 11 bases, leaving 17 bases not matched to a gene. Germline lookup yields CDR1 DFQATT and CDR2 SNEGSKA (reference sequence). This CDR3 comprises 15 residues. CDR3 nucleotide sequence: TGCAGTGCCAATCTTCAACAGGGGGCAGAACAGTCCCAGCATTAT. Its translation: CSANLQQGAEQSQHY.

This clonotype was detected ten times or more. V and J are TRBV28 and TRBJ2-4, with D tentatively TRBD1 or TRBD2 (5 bases each). Germline assignment: CDR1 MDHEN and CDR2 SYDVKM. Trimming took 5 bases from V and 8 from J, leaving 16 bases between them. The CDR3 is 14 residues long. Here the CDR3 reads CASSKEGARDIQYF. In nucleotides, the CDR3 is TGTGCCAGCAGTAAAGAAGGGGCGAGGGACATTCAGTACTTC.

This clonotype has only one observation. As the CDR3 is not closed by the conserved phenylalanine or tryptophan, this likely results from a read error. The genes are TRBV20-1 and TRBJ2-3; D is perhaps TRBD1 or TRBD2 (6 bases each). CDR3 size: 17 residues. Germline V gene sequence: CDR1 DFQATT, CDR2 SNEGSKA (reference sequence). Trimming stripped 5 bases from V and 0 bases from J, with 21 bases between. The CDR3 is CSAGGGRQGHSTDTQYL. In nucleotides, the CDR3 is TGCAGTGCTGGAGGGGGGAGGCAGGGCCATAGCACAGATACGCAGTATTTG.

V gene TRBV4-3 combines with J gene TRBJ1-1; D is perhaps TRBD1 (5 bases). The germline V gene has CDR1 LGHNA and CDR2 YSLEER. Trimming removed 4 bases at V and 8 bases at J, with 20 bases between. The CDR3 consists of 15 residues. In nucleotides, the CDR3 is TGCGCCAGCAGCCGGGTGAACGGGGACCGGATCGAAGCTTTCTTT. Encoded protein: CASSRVNGDRIEAFF.

The V gene is TRBV6-6, the J gene TRBJ2-7; D unresolved. This CDR3 has 13 residues. Germline CDR1 and CDR2: MNHNY and SVGAGI (reference sequence). The germline V and J ends were trimmed by 3 bases and 4 bases, with 10 bases remaining between them. This CDR3 reads CASSYETLYEQYF. The CDR3 DNA reads TGTGCCAGCAGTTATGAGACCCTTTACGAGCAGTACTTC.

As for this clonotype: The CDR3 ends on some other residue instead of the conserved phenylalanine or tryptophan, so this is likely a read error. V and J are TRBV4-1 and TRBJ1-6; D uncertain. The CDR3 sequence is 13 residues long. Germline CDR1 MGHRA, CDR2 YSYEKL. The CDR3 coding sequence is TGCGTCAGCAGCGGGCAGCATAATTCACCCCTCCACTGT. This gives the protein CVSSGQHNSPLHC.

A remark on this clonotype: An end of the junction differs from the germline gene, which may be a read error. V is TRBV29-1 and J is TRBJ2-1; D may be TRBD2 (6 bases). The CDR3 length is 14 residues. Germline V gene data show CDR1 as SQVTM and CDR2 as ANQGSEA. CDR3 amino acids: CSVVSAGWPYERFF. In DNA form, the CDR3 reads TGCAGCGTTGTTTCCGCGGGATGGCCCTATGAGCGGTTCTTC.

Remarks on this clonotype: A junction boundary mismatches the germline segment, possibly from a read error. The V and J genes are TRBV11-2 and TRBJ2-1, with unresolved D. The CDR3 covers 15 residues. In germline, CDR1 is SGHAT, CDR2 FQNNGV. CDR3 region: CASSLVGNSNNEQIF. The CDR3 DNA reads as TGTGCCAGCAGCTTAGTGGGAAACTCCAACAATGAGCAGATCTTC.

In regard to this clonotype: At one boundary the junction diverges from the germline segment, which might be a read error. This chain connects TRBV6-2 or TRBV6-3 to TRBJ2-1; D is perhaps TRBD1 (6 bases). The CDR3 has 15 residues. Germline lookup yields CDR1 MNHEY and CDR2 SVGEGT. CDR3 DNA sequence: TGTGTCAGCAGTAGTTCTGGGGGCTTCTACAATGAGCAGTTCTTC. This encodes CVSSSSGGFYNEQFF.

The rearrangement uses TRBV5-6 and TRBJ1-4, with D unclear. Germline-derived CDR1 and CDR2 are SGHDT and YYEEEE. The CDR3 runs to 14 residues. With 4 bases removed from V and 8 bases from J, the gap between germline ends came to 15 bases. The CDR3 DNA sequence: TGTGCCAGCAGCCTGGTGGGAAGCAGGGAAAAACTGTTTTTT. This gives the protein CASSLVGSREKLFF.

To note about this clonotype: Compared with germline, one end of the junction differs, possibly owing to a read error. This chain links TRBV5-6 with TRBJ2-3; D is unresolved. The CDR3 runs to 14 residues. Per the germline V gene, CDR1 is SGHDT and CDR2 is YYEEEE. The CDR3 protein is CVSSLSSRTDTQYF. CDR3 nucleotides: TGTGTCAGCAGCTTGAGTAGCAGAACAGATACGCAGTATTTT.

The gene calls are TRBV20-1 and TRBJ1-6; D ambiguous. CDR1 and CDR2 from the germline V gene are DFQATT and SNEGSKA (reference sequence). This CDR3 is built from 15 residues. V shed 0 bases and J shed 8 bases, with 14 bases lying between them. Here the CDR3 reads CSARDLHRPYSPLHF. DNA of the CDR3: TGCAGTGCTAGAGATCTACACAGACCGTATTCACCCCTCCACTTT.

A word on this clonotype: The junction and the germline gene differ at one end; a read error may be behind it. This chain links TRBV11-2 with TRBJ2-7, with 8 bases lining up with TRBD1. CDR1 and CDR2 from the germline V gene are SGHAT and FQNNGV. The CDR3 consists of 16 residues. The CDR3 reads CASSPRPWTGMGELYF. For the CDR3, the DNA is TGTGCCAGCAGCCCCCGTCCCTGGACAGGGATGGGGGAGCTGTATTTC.

J is TRBJ2-7 and V is TRBV5-5; 8 bases match TRBD2. Germline lookup yields CDR1 SGHKS and CDR2 YYEKEE (reference sequence). The CDR3 consists of 12 residues. Losses at the gene ends were 7 bases for V and 12 bases for J; bases not matched to a gene: 12. The chain's CDR3 is CASGSCGRRSYF. The CDR3 DNA follows: TGTGCCAGCGGTTCGTGCGGGAGGAGATCGTACTTC.

As concerns this clonotype: At one of its ends the junction is not consistent with the germline gene, which may arise from a read error. The V gene is TRBV20-1, the J gene TRBJ2-1, with 8 bases matching TRBD2. In germline, CDR1 is DFQATT, CDR2 SNEGSKA (reference sequence). The CDR3 length is 17 residues. CDR3 sequence (DNA): TGCAATGCTAGAGATGGACTAGCTCCAAGCTCCTACAATGAGCAATTCTTC. It is translated as CNARDGLAPSSYNEQFF.

The rearrangement uses TRBV29-1 and TRBJ1-2; a possible D gene is TRBD1 (5 bases). The CDR3 has 15 amino acids. Germline CDR1 SQVTM, CDR2 ANQGSEA. V lost 1 base, J lost 2 bases, and 14 bases lay in between. CDR3 nucleotide sequence: TGCAGCGTTGAAGGGTATGGGGGATTGAACTATGGCTACACCTTC. It yields the protein CSVEGYGGLNYGYTF. The full variable domain, with the rest looked up from reference TRBV29-1 and TRBJ1-2, is SAVISQKPSRDICQRGTSLTIQCQVDSQVTMMFWYRQQPGQSLTLIATANQGSEATYESGFVIDKFPISRPNLTFSTLTVSNMSPEDSSIYLCSVEGYGGLNYGYTFGSGTRLTVV.

With regard to this clonotype: The CDR3 does not end in the conserved phenylalanine or tryptophan, so this is likely a read error. In DNA form, the CDR3 reads TGTGCCATCAGCCGACTAGTGGGATCTGAGACCCAGTACCTC. This sequence encodes CAISRLVGSETQYL. V and J are TRBV12-3 or TRBV12-4 and TRBJ2-5; the D gene is possibly TRBD2 (6 bases). The germline V and J ends were trimmed by 10 bases and 5 bases, with 20 bases remaining between them. There are 14 residues in the CDR3.

This clonotype was seen only once. A junction boundary mismatches the germline segment, possibly from a read error. This rearrangement joins TRBV11-2 to TRBJ2-5, with unresolved D. This CDR3 comprises 13 residues. Germline assignment: CDR1 SGHAT and CDR2 FQNNGV. As DNA, the CDR3 is TGTGTCAGCCACCCGACTGCGGCAGAGACCCAGTACTTC. Amino acids: CVSHPTAAETQYF. Filled out from reference TRBV11-2 and TRBJ2-5, the complete variable domain reads EAGVAQSPRYKIIEKRQSVAFWCNPISGHATLYWYQQILGQGPKLLIQFQNNGVVDDSQLPKDRFSAERLKGVDSTLKIQPAKLEDSAVYLCVSHPTAAETQYFGPGTRLLVL.

The chain recombines TRBV11-2 with TRBJ2-3, with TRBD1 matching 7 bases. This CDR3 is 16 amino acids long. Germline V lookup: CDR1 SGHAT, CDR2 FQNNGV. The junction had 15 bases not matched to a gene; V was cut back by 9 bases and J by 3 bases. CDR3: CASSQEGAMRTDTQYF. CDR3 in DNA: TGTGCCAGTAGCCAAGAGGGGGCTATGAGGACAGATACGCAGTATTTT.

Comments on this clonotype: The conserved phenylalanine or tryptophan normally closing the CDR3 is absent here, so this likely arose from a read error. This chain links TRBV6-1 with TRBJ2-1; D remains ambiguous. Germline V gives CDR1 MNHNS, CDR2 SASEGT. The CDR3 length is 12 residues. Trimming removed 2 bases from V and 8 bases from J, with 7 bases in between. In DNA form, the CDR3 reads TGTGCCAGCAGTGAAAAAGGGTATGAGCAGTTCTCC. Its translation: CASSEKGYEQFS.

As regards this clonotype: The CDR3 end shows no conserved phenylalanine or tryptophan, and so a read error is likely. This chain joins TRBV28 and TRBJ1-5; tentative D call: TRBD1 (6 bases). Germline V gene data show CDR1 as MDHEN and CDR2 as SYDVKM. This CDR3 spans 14 amino acids. CDR3 sequence reads: CASSQDSFNQSQHS. The CDR3 region has the DNA TGTGCCAGCAGTCAGGACAGCTTTAATCAGTCCCAGCATTCT.

This clonotype has ten or more counts. J is TRBJ1-5 and V is TRBV30; D not resolved. There are 13 residues in the CDR3. In germline, CDR1 is GTSNPN, CDR2 SVGIG (reference sequence). V lost 0 bases, J lost 2 bases, and 5 bases lay in between. CDR3: CAWSVRGNQPQHF. The CDR3 DNA reads as TGTGCCTGGAGTGTAAGGGGCAATCAGCCCCAGCATTTT.